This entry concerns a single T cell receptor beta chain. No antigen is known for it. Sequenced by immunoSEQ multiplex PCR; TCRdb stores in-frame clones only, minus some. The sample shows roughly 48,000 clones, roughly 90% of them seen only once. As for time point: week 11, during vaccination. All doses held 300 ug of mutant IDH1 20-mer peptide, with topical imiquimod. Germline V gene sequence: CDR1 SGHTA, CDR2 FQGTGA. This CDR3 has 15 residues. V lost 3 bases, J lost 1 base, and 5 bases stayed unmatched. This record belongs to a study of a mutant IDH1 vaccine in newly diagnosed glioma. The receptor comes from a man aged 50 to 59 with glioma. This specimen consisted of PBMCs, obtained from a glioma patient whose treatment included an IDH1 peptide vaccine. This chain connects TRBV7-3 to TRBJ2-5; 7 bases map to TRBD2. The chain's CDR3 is CASSFGGSPQETQYF. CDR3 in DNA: TGTGCCAGCAGCTTCGGCGGGAGCCCCCAAGAGACCCAGTACTTC.